The rows below give T cell receptor beta chains drawn from one sample of a study of early T cells in non-severe SARS-CoV-2 infection. TCRdb reprocessed the 5' RACE reads via MiXCR and lists one record per CDR3 protein. The sample has under 45,000 distinct CDR3 sequences; about 5.2% are singletons. The sequenced sample was whole blood, obtained at baseline. The receptors shown here come from an adult who was a healthcare worker with PCR-confirmed SARS-CoV-2 infection or an uninfected control (not recorded which). The CDR3 runs from the conserved cysteine through the conserved F or W. Each record gives: J gene, clone size, V gene, D gene, CDR3 DNA, CDR3 protein. D genes are given only for firm matches. The size entry is marked missing in some rows and otherwise reads once, few, many or a size class.

TRBJ2-1 many TRBV11-3 - TGTGCCAGCAGCCCAACTAGCTTCTCCTACAATGAGCAGTTCTTC CASSPTSFSYNEQFF
TRBJ2-3 many TRBV6-4 - TGTGCCAGCAGTCCACCCACAGATACGCAGTATTTT CASSPPTDTQYF
TRBJ2-2 few TRBV11-2 - TGTGCCAGCAGCTTAGGGGGGACCAGCACCGGGGAGCTGTTTTTT CASSLGGTSTGELFF
TRBJ1-5 - TRBV7-9 TRBD1 TGTGCCAGCAGCCCGACAGGGGGGAGTAATCAGCCCCAGCATTTT CASSPTGGSNQPQHF
TRBJ2-4 few TRBV2 TRBD2 TGTGCCAGCATTCTAGCGGGAGGTGGAAACATTCAGTACTTC CASILAGGGNIQYF
TRBJ2-6 many TRBV27 TRBD2 TGTGCCAGCAGTCCATACCGGACTAGCGGGAGGCCTGCCAACGTCCTGACTTTC CASSPYRTSGRPANVLTF
TRBJ2-3 few TRBV11-2 - TGTGCCAGCAGCTTTGCCGGGGACACAGATACGCAGTATTTT CASSFAGDTDTQYF
TRBJ2-7 many TRBV30 - TGTGCCTGGAGTGTCTGGCAGGGTCCCTACGAGCAGTACTTC CAWSVWQGPYEQYF
TRBJ2-7 - TRBV7-6 - TGTGCCAGCAGCTTAGTAGGGGATCCCTACGAGCAGTACTTC CASSLVGDPYEQYF
TRBJ2-5 many TRBV13 TRBD1 TGTGCCAGCAGCATCGAAAGGGGGACAGGGACGGCAGAGACCCAGTACTTC CASSIERGTGTAETQYF
TRBJ2-1 many TRBV6-2/TRBV6-3 TRBD2 TGTGCCAGCGCCGGGACTAGGAACTACAATGAGCAGTTCTTC CASAGTRNYNEQFF
TRBJ1-2 few TRBV6-1 TRBD1 TGTGCCATCAGACAGGGGAAAGACTTTGGCTACACCTTC CAIRQGKDFGYTF
TRBJ1-1 - TRBV5-1 TRBD1 TGCGCCAGCAGCTTGGTCGCACAGGGGGCGCGAGCGACTGAAGCTTTCTTT CASSLVAQGARATEAFF
TRBJ2-7 - TRBV6-6 - TGTGCCAGCAGTTCACGTGGGCACCCCCGCCCATACGAGCAGTACTTC CASSSRGHPRPYEQYF
TRBJ2-4 - TRBV20-1 TRBD1 TGCAGTGCTAGAGATGGCCGGGACAGGGAATTTTTCAGGAGTAAAAACATTCAGTACTTC CSARDGRDREFFRSKNIQYF
TRBJ1-1 few TRBV7-9 TRBD1 TGTGCCAGCAGCTGGGACAGGGAAGGGAACACTGAAGCTTTCTTT CASSWDREGNTEAFF
TRBJ2-1 few TRBV5-5 - TGTGCCAGCAGCTTGGATCGTCTAGCCGGCAATGAGCAGTTCTTC CASSLDRLAGNEQFF
TRBJ1-6 many TRBV5-1 - TGCGCCAGCAGCCCGGAAGTAAATTCACCCCTCCACTTT CASSPEVNSPLHF
TRBJ2-3 medium-sized TRBV6-5 - TGTGCCAGCAGTCAGCGAGACTCGAATACGCAGTATTTT CASSQRDSNTQYF
TRBJ1-2 - TRBV7-2 TRBD1 TGTGCCAGCAGCTTAGCCGGGACAGGGGGCTACTATGGCTACACCTTC CASSLAGTGGYYGYTF
TRBJ2-1 many TRBV5-1 - TGCGCCAGCAGCCCCGAGGTAGGCAATGAGCAGTTCTTC CASSPEVGNEQFF
TRBJ1-4 - TRBV6-1 - TGTGTCGGGGGGGCAGGGGCAAATGAAAAACTGTTTTTT CVGGAGANEKLFF
TRBJ1-2 many TRBV18 - TGTGCCAGCTCACCACAACAGGGTGAGGACTATGGCTACACCTTC CASSPQQGEDYGYTF
TRBJ2-3 many TRBV11-3 - TGTGCCAGCAGCTCCGGTTTAGCTCTCACAGATACGCAGTATTTT CASSSGLALTDTQYF
TRBJ2-7 - TRBV20-1 - TGCAGTGCTCTACATAGTTCCTACGAGCAGTACTTC CSALHSSYEQYF
TRBJ2-3 many TRBV20-1 - TGCAGTGCTAGAGTGACCCCGGCAGCAGATACGCAGTATTTT CSARVTPAADTQYF
TRBJ1-1 many TRBV15 - TGTGCCACCAGCAGTGGCGAAAACACTGAAGCTTTCTTT CATSSGENTEAFF
TRBJ1-2 many TRBV6-2/TRBV6-3 TRBD1 TGTGCCAGCAGCCCACCCCGCTCGACAGGGACTCATGGCTACACCTTC CASSPPRSTGTHGYTF
TRBJ2-3 many TRBV29-1 - TGCAGCGTTGACGAAGCGAGTACGCAGTATTTT CSVDEASTQYF
TRBJ2-4 - TRBV11-3 TRBD2 TGTGCCAGCAGTAGTTATCAGGGAGGGAAAAACATTCAGTACTTC CASSSYQGGKNIQYF
TRBJ1-1 many TRBV29-1 TRBD1 TGCAGCGTGGGGACAGGGGGGAACACTGAAGCTTTCTTT CSVGTGGNTEAFF
TRBJ2-3 many TRBV12-3/TRBV12-4 TRBD1 TGTGCCAGCAGTTTAAGGGGGCTGTACACAGATACGCAGTATTTT CASSLRGLYTDTQYF
TRBJ2-1 - TRBV7-9 - TGTGCCAGCAGCCCACGGTCTAGGTCGAGCTCCTACAATGAGCAGTTCTTC CASSPRSRSSSYNEQFF
TRBJ2-1 many TRBV6-2/TRBV6-3 TRBD2 TGTGCCAGCAGTTATGAGGCGGGAGGGCCCCATGAGCAGTTCTTC CASSYEAGGPHEQFF
TRBJ2-5 - TRBV7-2 TRBD2 TGTGCCAGCAGCTTCTCTGGGGGGGTCACAGAGACCCAGTACTTC CASSFSGGVTETQYF
TRBJ2-1 medium-sized TRBV20-1 TRBD2 TGCAGTGCGCCGACTAGCGGGAGACGTAATGAGCAGTTCTTC CSAPTSGRRNEQFF
TRBJ1-2 many TRBV6-5 - TGTGCCAGCAGAACAGGGCTATACTATGGCTACACCTTC CASRTGLYYGYTF
TRBJ2-1 many TRBV7-6 - TGTGCCAGCAGCACCAACCAGGGGCTCGAGCAGTTCTTC CASSTNQGLEQFF